The present entry profiles one T cell receptor (beta chain) with its context. In the study's own analysis: Reference gene primer amplification yielded estimated nucleated cell counts. The method was immunoSEQ multiplex PCR; TCRdb's version includes in-frame clones alone and lacks a portion of them. V, J and clone size were drawn from that table, and D and trimming were deduced from the DNA. The table records more than 85,000 clones, 82% of them present only once. These data originate in a study of blood T cell repertoires in COVID-19. Study-level information: Samples representing acute and convalescent COVID-19 were sourced from the United States, Italy and Spain. The analysed material was cDNA or gDNA that came from T cells, B-cell-depleted T cells, or PBMCs.

This receptor was identified in a man older than 75 with acute or convalescent COVID-19. The specimen sequenced was peripheral blood.

The CDR3 DNA reads TGTGCCAGTAGTACCCAACTTAGCAATCAGCCCCAGCATTTT. It translates to CASSTQLSNQPQHF. The V gene is TRBV19, the J gene TRBJ1-5; unclear D gene. Trimming cost V 4 bases and J 0 bases, with 7 bases left between them. This CDR3 contains 14 residues. From germline, CDR1 is LNHDA and CDR2 SQIVND (reference sequence).